The 10 T cell receptor beta chains given below trace back to one sample, sequenced in a study of CD8+ T cells in alopecia areata. As the sequencing template, cDNA was produced by extracting RNA and reverse transcribing it. Data came from immunoSEQ multiplex PCR; TCRdb stores just in-frame clones and leaves some out. The top ten clones hold 4.5% of a sample with around 130,000 clones, roughly 61% of them seen once. The sequencing used CD4+ T cells sorted from blood, collected at week 0. The source is a human donor with alopecia areata.

The chain has TRBV5-1 and TRBJ2-5; a possible D gene is TRBD2 (6 bases). V lost 0 bases and J 5 bases, leaving 14 bases between the germline ends. Per the germline V gene, CDR1 is SGHRS and CDR2 is YFSETQ. The CDR3 is made up of 15 amino acids. The CDR3, as DNA: TGCGCCAGCAGCTTGGAGTTGCGGGGCGGGGAGACCCAGTACTTC. This gives the protein CASSLELRGGETQYF.

This clone occurred a few times. The chain uses TRBV5-1 and TRBJ2-1; 8 bases line up with TRBD1. The CDR3 extends over 15 amino acids. J was trimmed by 5 bases and V by 1 base; bases with no gene match: 5. CDR1 is SGHRS, CDR2 YFSETQ, per germline. The CDR3 region is CASSLLGQGNNEQFF. CDR3 nucleotide sequence: TGCGCCAGCAGCTTGTTAGGACAGGGTAACAATGAGCAGTTCTTC. Full variable domain (outside the CDR3, taken from reference TRBV5-1 and TRBJ2-1): KAGVTQTPRYLIKTRGQQVTLSCSPISGHRSVSWYQQTPGQGLQFLFEYFSETQRNKGNFPGRFSGRQFSNSRSEMNVSTLELGDSALYLCASSLLGQGNNEQFFGPGTRLTVL.

This clone was counted between two and nine times. The CDR3 loop reads CASSIASSINQPQHF. The CDR3 nucleotides read TGTGCCAGTAGTATAGCCTCATCCATCAATCAGCCCCAGCATTTT. The chain combines TRBV19 with TRBJ1-5; D uncertain. Germline values: CDR1 LNHDA, CDR2 SQIVND (reference sequence). Trimming stripped 1 base from V and 3 bases from J, with 10 bases between. The CDR3 is made up of 15 amino acids.

The chain is built from TRBV15 and TRBJ2-7; 9 nucleotides line up with TRBD1. This CDR3 is built from 14 residues. The V segment lost 2 bases and the J segment 7 bases; nucleotides outside the gene matches: 6. Per the germline V gene, CDR1 is LNHNV and CDR2 is YYDKDF (reference sequence). CDR3 loop: CATSRLQGAGEQYF. The CDR3 bases are TGTGCCACCAGCAGACTACAGGGGGCGGGAGAGCAGTACTTC.

This clone was found a few times. The chain links TRBV29-1 to TRBJ1-1; unclear D gene. The germline V and J ends were trimmed by 3 bases and 0 bases, with 11 bases remaining between them. CDR1 is SQVTM, CDR2 ANQGSEA, per germline. The length of the CDR3 is 14 residues. The CDR3 bases are TGCAGCGTTGATTTGATCGGATTGAACACTGAAGCTTTCTTT. It specifies CSVDLIGLNTEAFF. The variable domain in full, with the rest retrieved from reference TRBV29-1 and TRBJ1-1, is SAVISQKPSRDICQRGTSLTIQCQVDSQVTMMFWYRQQPGQSLTLIATANQGSEATYESGFVIDKFPISRPNLTFSTLTVSNMSPEDSSIYLCSVDLIGLNTEAFFGQGTRLTVV.

V gene TRBV30 combines with J gene TRBJ2-2, with D unresolved. Between the trimmed V and J ends, which lost 3 bases and 6 bases, there was a span of 8 bases. Germline V gene lookup returns CDR1 GTSNPN and CDR2 SVGIG (reference sequence). The CDR3 covers 12 residues. CDR3 nucleotide sequence: TGTGCCTGGAGCGCGAGACCCGGGGAGCTGTTTTTT. This sequence encodes CAWSARPGELFF.

The V call is TRBV7-9, the J call TRBJ1-1, with 9 bases matching TRBD1. Per germline, CDR1 SEHNR and CDR2 FQNEAQ (reference sequence). The CDR3 is 17 amino acids. The ends lost 2 bases at V and 0 bases at J; junction bases unmatched: 7. This CDR3 reads CASSLNRGRGVNTEAFF. DNA of the CDR3: TGTGCCAGCAGCTTAAACAGGGGGCGCGGAGTGAACACTGAAGCTTTCTTT.

This clone was recorded a few times. This rearrangement joins TRBV19 to TRBJ2-2; 9 nucleotides match TRBD1. CDR3 size: 14 residues. CDR1 is LNHDA and CDR2 is SQIVND in the germline V gene (reference sequence). Unmatched junction bases numbered 3, after V lost 6 bases and J lost 4 bases. CDR3 in DNA: TGTGCCAGTAGCCCGGGACAGGGCACCGGGGAGCTGTTTTTT. It yields the protein CASSPGQGTGELFF. Combining the CDR3 with reference TRBV19 and TRBJ2-2 gives the whole variable domain DGGITQSPKYLFRKEGQNVTLSCEQNLNHDAMYWYRQDPGQGLRLIYYSQIVNDFQKGDIAEGYSVSREKKESFPLTVTSAQKNPTAFYLCASSPGQGTGELFFGEGSRLTVL.

A few counts support this clone. The V gene is TRBV14, the J gene TRBJ1-5; D unclear. V was cut by 5 bases and J by 2 bases, with 7 bases left in between. This CDR3 comprises 13 residues. Germline CDR1 SGHDN, CDR2 FVKESK. This chain's CDR3 is CASSASGNQPQHF. The CDR3 nucleotides are TGTGCCAGCAGCGCTAGTGGCAATCAGCCCCAGCATTTT.

The chain links TRBV6-1 to TRBJ1-1, with 7 bases lining up with TRBD1. Germline V lookup: CDR1 MNHNS, CDR2 SASEGT. Trimming at V came to 5 bases and at J to 6 bases, leaving 9 bases not matched to a gene. The CDR3 contains 14 residues. The CDR3 protein is CASSSRGLLPEAFF. DNA for the CDR3: TGTGCCAGCAGTTCGAGGGGGCTCCTCCCTGAAGCTTTCTTT.